The clone carrying this TCR beta chain was seen many times. This CDR3 comprises 13 residues. Germline CDR1 and CDR2: ENHRY and SYGVKD. V dropped 9 bases and J dropped 7; count of bases not matched to a gene: 8. Amplification of TCR beta CDR3 regions used RNA as the template. The TCR CDR3 first-round RT-PCR relied on the HTBI primer set. One entry per CDR3 protein results from TCRdb running MiXCR on the multiplex PCR reads. The sample shows roughly 530,000 distinct CDR3 sequences, roughly 15% of them seen only once. These data belong to a study of T cells in Graves' hyperthyroidism and ophthalmopathy. The sample consisted of blood. V and J are TRBV10-3 and TRBJ1-4; TRBD1 matches at 7 bases. The source of this sequence is a woman aged 18-35 years with Graves' ophthalmopathy. Written as DNA, the CDR3 is TGTGCCATTTCGACAGGGAGGGTTGAAAAACTGTTTTTT. As protein: CAISTGRVEKLFF.